These T cell receptor beta chains were read from a single sample in a study of cytomegalovirus exposure and HLA in healthy donors. Using immunoSEQ multiplex PCR, the repertoire was profiled, and TCRdb retains in-frame clones only, with some absent. This sample has roughly 190,000 clones, with about three quarters found just once. Sequenced: PBMCs. All receptors come from a woman in her thirties or forties in good health and CMV-seronegative. CDR3s include the opening cysteine and the closing phenylalanine or tryptophan. Each record gives: V gene, CDR3 length, D gene, clone size, J gene, CDR3 protein, CDR3 DNA. D genes are given only for firm matches. The size of a clone is reported for some rows only, either as once, few or many, or as a class for expanded clones.

v_gene: TRBV7-8
len: 17
d_gene: TRBD1
abundance: .
j_gene: TRBJ1-1
CDR3aa: CASSLVLPGTGTTEAFF
CDR3nt: TGTGCCAGCAGCTTGGTGCTACCCGGGACAGGGACAACTGAAGCTTTCTTT

v_gene: TRBV19
len: 16
d_gene: TRBD2
abundance: .
j_gene: TRBJ2-1
CDR3aa: CASSTSLRAGLIEQFF
CDR3nt: TGTGCCAGTAGTACCTCCCTGCGAGCGGGGTTAATTGAGCAGTTCTTC

v_gene: TRBV7-9
len: 15
d_gene: .
abundance: few
j_gene: TRBJ2-5
CDR3aa: CASSFNPGVTETQYF
CDR3nt: TGTGCCAGCAGCTTTAACCCAGGGGTGACAGAGACCCAGTACTTC

v_gene: TRBV19
len: 14
d_gene: .
abundance: .
j_gene: TRBJ1-1
CDR3aa: CASSTNGGFTEAFF
CDR3nt: TGTGCCAGTAGTACGAATGGAGGGTTCACTGAAGCTTTCTTT

v_gene: TRBV29-1
len: 14
d_gene: .
abundance: .
j_gene: TRBJ1-5
CDR3aa: CSVGMHEDNQPQHF
CDR3nt: TGCAGCGTTGGAATGCATGAGGATAATCAGCCCCAGCATTTT

v_gene: TRBV10-3
len: 18
d_gene: .
abundance: .
j_gene: TRBJ1-5
CDR3aa: CAISESFLPTGTYQPQHF
CDR3nt: TGTGCCATCAGTGAGTCCTTTTTACCGACCGGGACATATCAGCCCCAGCATTTT

v_gene: TRBV7-6
len: 14
d_gene: .
abundance: .
j_gene: TRBJ1-1
CDR3aa: CASSLQGKNTEAFF
CDR3nt: TGTGCCAGCAGCCTCCAGGGAAAGAACACTGAAGCTTTCTTT

v_gene: TRBV7-6
len: 16
d_gene: TRBD1
abundance: .
j_gene: TRBJ2-3
CDR3aa: CASSSDRGTSTDTQYF
CDR3nt: TGTGCCAGCAGCTCTGACAGGGGAACTAGCACAGATACGCAGTATTTT

v_gene: TRBV6-1
len: 14
d_gene: TRBD1
abundance: .
j_gene: TRBJ1-5
CDR3aa: CASTGTGGTQPQHF
CDR3nt: TGTGCCAGTACCGGGACAGGGGGCACTCAGCCCCAGCATTTT

v_gene: TRBV19
len: 14
d_gene: TRBD2
abundance: .
j_gene: TRBJ2-1
CDR3aa: CASSTKRESNEQFF
CDR3nt: TGTGCCAGTAGTACTAAGCGGGAGAGCAATGAGCAGTTCTTC

v_gene: TRBV13
len: 16
d_gene: TRBD2
abundance: .
j_gene: TRBJ2-5
CDR3aa: CASSLGRASGRETQYF
CDR3nt: TGTGCCAGCAGCTTAGGTCGGGCTAGCGGGAGAGAGACCCAGTACTTC

v_gene: TRBV4-2
len: 15
d_gene: .
abundance: .
j_gene: TRBJ1-1
CDR3aa: CASSQVSQKNTEAFF
CDR3nt: TGTGCCAGCAGCCAAGTTTCACAGAAGAACACTGAAGCTTTCTTT

v_gene: TRBV30
len: 15
d_gene: TRBD1
abundance: .
j_gene: TRBJ1-3
CDR3aa: CAWTLGTVPGNTIYF
CDR3nt: TGTGCCTGGACCCTCGGGACAGTCCCGGGAAACACCATATATTTT

v_gene: TRBV18
len: 13
d_gene: .
abundance: .
j_gene: TRBJ2-2
CDR3aa: CASSPTDTGELFF
CDR3nt: TGTGCCAGCTCACCAACAGACACCGGGGAGCTGTTTTTT

v_gene: TRBV5-4
len: 14
d_gene: .
abundance: .
j_gene: TRBJ2-7
CDR3aa: CASSFSGTSYEQYF
CDR3nt: TGTGCCAGCAGCTTTAGCGGTACCTCCTACGAGCAGTACTTC

v_gene: TRBV5-4
len: 15
d_gene: .
abundance: .
j_gene: TRBJ2-2
CDR3aa: CASSLSSGVTGELFF
CDR3nt: TGTGCCAGCAGCTTGTCCAGCGGCGTCACCGGGGAGCTGTTTTTT

v_gene: TRBV4-2
len: 15
d_gene: TRBD2
abundance: .
j_gene: TRBJ2-1
CDR3aa: CASSQGTSGNNEQFF
CDR3nt: TGTGCCAGCAGCCAAGGGACTAGCGGAAACAATGAGCAGTTCTTC

v_gene: TRBV29-1
len: 9
d_gene: .
abundance: .
j_gene: TRBJ1-1
CDR3aa: CSVEREAFF
CDR3nt: TGCAGCGTTGAGAGAGAAGCTTTCTTT

v_gene: TRBV4-3
len: 15
d_gene: .
abundance: .
j_gene: TRBJ2-3
CDR3aa: CASSQDGRGGDTQYF
CDR3nt: TGCGCCAGCAGCCAAGATGGGCGGGGAGGAGATACGCAGTATTTT

v_gene: TRBV5-4
len: 15
d_gene: .
abundance: few
j_gene: TRBJ1-1
CDR3aa: CASSPLPSQNTEAFF
CDR3nt: TGTGCCAGCAGCCCCCTACCCTCCCAGAACACTGAAGCTTTCTTT

v_gene: TRBV6-5
len: 12
d_gene: .
abundance: .
j_gene: TRBJ1-6
CDR3aa: CASRSPTGSLHF
CDR3nt: TGTGCCAGCAGGTCTCCCACAGGGAGCCTCCACTTT

v_gene: TRBV7-2
len: 18
d_gene: .
abundance: .
j_gene: TRBJ2-1
CDR3aa: CASSLGFSRGSSYNEQFF
CDR3nt: TGTGCCAGCAGCTTAGGTTTCAGCCGAGGGTCTTCCTACAATGAGCAGTTCTTC

v_gene: TRBV2
len: 15
d_gene: .
abundance: few
j_gene: TRBJ1-1
CDR3aa: CASTRGIRENTEAFF
CDR3nt: TGTGCCAGCACCAGGGGCATCAGGGAAAACACTGAAGCTTTCTTT

v_gene: TRBV6-1
len: 13
d_gene: .
abundance: .
j_gene: TRBJ1-5
CDR3aa: CASSGASNQPQHF
CDR3nt: TGTGCCAGCTCAGGTGCTAGCAATCAGCCCCAGCATTTT

v_gene: TRBV5-1
len: 15
d_gene: .
abundance: .
j_gene: TRBJ1-6
CDR3aa: CASSLGPTGNSPLHF
CDR3nt: TGCGCCAGCAGCTTGGGCCCCACGGGGAATTCACCCCTCCACTTT

v_gene: TRBV4-3
len: 16
d_gene: .
abundance: .
j_gene: TRBJ1-2
CDR3aa: CASSELVWEGNYGYTF
CDR3nt: TGCGCCAGCAGCGAGTTGGTATGGGAGGGGAACTATGGCTACACCTTC

v_gene: TRBV29-1
len: 16
d_gene: .
abundance: .
j_gene: TRBJ1-1
CDR3aa: CSVEAPMEVGGTEAFF
CDR3nt: TGCAGCGTTGAAGCGCCGATGGAGGTCGGGGGGACTGAAGCTTTCTTT

v_gene: TRBV5-1
len: 14
d_gene: .
abundance: .
j_gene: TRBJ1-1
CDR3aa: CASSPLTLNTEAFF
CDR3nt: TGCGCCAGCAGCCCGCTGACATTGAACACTGAAGCTTTCTTT

v_gene: TRBV29-1
len: 10
d_gene: .
abundance: .
j_gene: TRBJ2-1
CDR3aa: CSVGENEQFF
CDR3nt: TGCAGCGTTGGGGAGAATGAGCAGTTCTTC